A selection of T cell receptor beta chains follows, all from one sample in a study of blood T cell repertoires in COVID-19. Clones were sequenced by immunoSEQ multiplex PCR, and TCRdb holds only the in-frame ones, with some missing. The sample shows roughly 190,000 clones, around 86% of them seen only once. Sequenced input: PBMCs or T cells enriched from blood (not recorded which). These receptors all come from a woman aged 40 to 50 in a cohort exposed to, infected with or recovered from COVID-19 (not recorded which). CDR3s include the opening cysteine and the closing phenylalanine or tryptophan. A D gene is named only where the DNA matches it firmly. Size tells how often a clone was seen (once, few, many) or the class of an expanded clone, and some rows leave it out.

.	.	TRBJ1-4	TRBV9	CASSVRRGGNEKLFF	TGTGCCAGCAGCGTAAGGAGGGGAGGGAATGAAAAACTGTTTTTT
.	.	TRBJ2-7	TRBV6-2/TRBV6-3	CASSSLGLSYEQYF	TGTGCCAGCAGTTCGCTCGGACTGTCCTACGAGCAGTACTTC
TRBD2	.	TRBJ2-7	TRBV11-2	CASSLVVAGSDEQYF	TGTGCCAGCAGCTTAGTTGTAGCGGGGTCAGACGAGCAGTACTTC
TRBD1	.	TRBJ1-2	TRBV27	CASSGTGYGYTF	TGTGCCAGCTCCGGGACAGGGTATGGCTACACCTTC
.	few	TRBJ1-1	TRBV19	CASWDWGERSTEAFF	TGTGCCAGTTGGGATTGGGGGGAGAGGAGCACTGAAGCTTTCTTT
.	once	TRBJ1-5	TRBV7-7	CASSLASRVSNQPQHF	TGTGCCAGCAGCTTAGCTTCTCGAGTTAGCAATCAGCCCCAGCATTTT
.	few	TRBJ2-2	TRBV20-1	CSATEVSRPDTGELFF	TGCAGTGCTACTGAAGTATCCCGTCCGGACACCGGGGAGCTGTTTTTT
.	once	TRBJ2-7	TRBV6-1	CASSDSGPYYEQYF	TGTGCCAGCAGTGATAGTGGTCCTTACTACGAGCAGTACTTC
TRBD1	.	TRBJ1-2	TRBV9	CASSVKRGQGGYGYTF	TGTGCCAGCAGCGTAAAACGTGGACAGGGTGGCTATGGCTACACCTTC
TRBD2	.	TRBJ2-7	TRBV10-3	CATGGTTYEQYF	TGTGCCACGGGGGGGACTACCTACGAGCAGTACTTC
TRBD1	.	TRBJ1-2	TRBV6-6	CASSYSRGHGDGYTF	TGTGCCAGCAGTTACAGCAGGGGGCATGGGGATGGCTACACCTTC
TRBD1	.	TRBJ2-7	TRBV29-1	CSVWTGRREQYF	TGCAGCGTTTGGACAGGGCGGCGGGAGCAGTACTTC
.	.	TRBJ2-1	TRBV15	CATRASSAFNNEQFF	TGTGCCACCAGGGCGTCAAGCGCTTTTAACAATGAGCAGTTCTTC
.	.	TRBJ1-1	TRBV5-1	CASSLPVQDMNTEAFF	TGCGCCAGCAGCTTGCCAGTCCAGGACATGAACACTGAAGCTTTCTTT
.	.	TRBJ1-4	TRBV19	CASSTPPGYFEKLFF	TGTGCCAGTAGTACCCCTCCGGGGTATTTCGAAAAACTGTTTTTT
.	.	TRBJ1-5	TRBV5-1	CASSPTVGLNQPQHF	TGCGCCAGCAGCCCCACGGTAGGACTCAATCAGCCCCAGCATTTT
.	.	TRBJ1-2	TRBV27	CASSTNRARNYGYTF	TGTGCCAGCAGTACCAACAGGGCCCGTAACTATGGCTACACCTTC
TRBD1	.	TRBJ1-2	TRBV7-9	CASSLRDSYGYTF	TGTGCCAGCAGCTTAAGGGACAGCTATGGCTACACCTTC
TRBD1	.	TRBJ1-6	TRBV11-2	CASSDRGGNSPLHF	TGTGCCAGCAGCGACAGGGGCGGGAATTCACCCCTCCACTTT
TRBD1	.	TRBJ1-1	TRBV6-5	CASSYSGTGAEAFF	TGTGCCAGCAGTTACTCTGGGACAGGGGCTGAAGCTTTCTTT
TRBD1	.	TRBJ1-2	TRBV30	CAWSLTGGTYGYTF	TGTGCCTGGAGCCTGACAGGGGGCACCTATGGCTACACCTTC
.	.	TRBJ1-5	TRBV5-8	CASSLLPGGQPQHF	TGTGCCAGCAGCTTGCTTCCGGGGGGGCAGCCCCAGCATTTT
.	.	TRBJ2-3	TRBV7-9	CASSPRLDTQYF	TGTGCCAGCAGTCCACGGTTAGATACGCAGTATTTT
TRBD1	few	TRBJ1-1	TRBV11-3	CASSSHGTGPPSTEAFF	TGTGCCAGCAGCTCCCACGGGACAGGGCCTCCCAGCACTGAAGCTTTCTTT
.	few	TRBJ2-7	TRBV28	CASSLTGFSYEQYF	TGTGCCAGCAGTTTAACAGGGTTCTCCTACGAGCAGTACTTC
TRBD1	.	TRBJ1-6	TRBV7-9	CASSPGQGNSPLHF	TGTGCCAGCAGCCCCGGACAGGGGAATTCACCCCTCCACTTT
TRBD2	once	TRBJ2-7	TRBV9	CASSEGLAYEQYF	TGTGCCAGCAGCGAGGGACTAGCCTACGAGCAGTACTTC
.	once	TRBJ2-1	TRBV2	CASSAGYNEQFF	TGTGCCAGCAGTGCCGGTTACAATGAGCAGTTCTTC
TRBD1	.	TRBJ2-5	TRBV19	CASSKGQGEQETQYF	TGTGCCAGTAGTAAGGGACAGGGTGAACAAGAGACCCAGTACTTC
.	.	TRBJ1-1	TRBV4-1	CASSQDARPTEAFF	TGCGCCAGCAGCCAAGATGCCAGGCCCACTGAAGCTTTCTTT
.	.	TRBJ2-3	TRBV4-3	CASSQDGSQTDTQYF	TGCGCCAGCAGCCAAGATGGGAGTCAGACAGATACGCAGTATTTT
.	.	TRBJ2-5	TRBV30	CASWHIPQETQYF	TGTGCCTCGTGGCACATCCCCCAAGAGACCCAGTACTTC
TRBD1	.	TRBJ1-6	TRBV19	CASSASGGSYNSPLHF	TGTGCCAGTAGTGCATCAGGGGGGTCCTATAATTCACCCCTCCACTTT
TRBD2	.	TRBJ2-1	TRBV19	CASSLGLAGGYNEQFF	TGTGCCAGTAGTCTGGGACTAGCGGGTGGATACAATGAGCAGTTCTTC
.	.	TRBJ2-3	TRBV9	CASSADPSGDTQYF	TGTGCCAGCAGCGCAGATCCCTCGGGTGATACGCAGTATTTT
.	.	TRBJ1-4	TRBV3-1/TRBV3-2	CASSHPSGGGGEKLFF	TGTGCCAGCAGCCACCCAAGCGGTGGGGGGGGTGAAAAACTGTTTTTT
.	.	TRBJ1-1	TRBV5-5	CASSLGVWGSSEAFF	TGTGCCAGCAGCTTAGGGGTGTGGGGATCGTCTGAAGCTTTCTTT